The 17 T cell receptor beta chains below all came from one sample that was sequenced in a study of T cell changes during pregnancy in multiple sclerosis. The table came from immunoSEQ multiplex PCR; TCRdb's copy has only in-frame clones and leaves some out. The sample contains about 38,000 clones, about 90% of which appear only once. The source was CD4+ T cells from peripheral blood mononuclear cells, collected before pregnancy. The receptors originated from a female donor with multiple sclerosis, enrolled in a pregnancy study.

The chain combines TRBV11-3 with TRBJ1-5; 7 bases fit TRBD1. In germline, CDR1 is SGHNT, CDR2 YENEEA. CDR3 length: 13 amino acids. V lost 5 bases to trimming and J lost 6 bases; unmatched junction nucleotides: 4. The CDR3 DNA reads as TGTGCCAGCAGCCAGGACAGGACTCAGCCCCAGCATTTT. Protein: CASSQDRTQPQHF.

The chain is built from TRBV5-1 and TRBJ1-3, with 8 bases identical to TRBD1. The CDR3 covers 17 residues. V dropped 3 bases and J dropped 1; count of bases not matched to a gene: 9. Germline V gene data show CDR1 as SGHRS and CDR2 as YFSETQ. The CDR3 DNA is TGCGCCAGCAGCTCCCGGACAGGGTCCTGGTCTGGAAACACCATATATTTT. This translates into CASSSRTGSWSGNTIYF.

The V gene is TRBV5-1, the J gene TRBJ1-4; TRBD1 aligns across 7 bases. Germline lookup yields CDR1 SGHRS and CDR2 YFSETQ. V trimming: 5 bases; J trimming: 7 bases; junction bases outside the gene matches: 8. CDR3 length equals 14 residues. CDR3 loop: CASREGGGGEKLFF. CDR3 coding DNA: TGCGCCAGCAGGGAAGGGGGCGGAGGTGAAAAACTGTTTTTT. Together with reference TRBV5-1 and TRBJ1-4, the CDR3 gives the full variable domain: KAGVTQTPRYLIKTRGQQVTLSCSPISGHRSVSWYQQTPGQGLQFLFEYFSETQRNKGNFPGRFSGRQFSNSRSEMNVSTLELGDSALYLCASREGGGGEKLFFGSGTQLSVL.

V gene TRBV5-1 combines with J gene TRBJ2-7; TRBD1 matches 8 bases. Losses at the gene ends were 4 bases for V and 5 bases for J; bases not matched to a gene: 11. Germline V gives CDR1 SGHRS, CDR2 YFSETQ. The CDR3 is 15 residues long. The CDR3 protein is CASSLTGTGVDEQYF. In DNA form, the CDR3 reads TGCGCCAGCAGCCTAACCGGGACAGGTGTTGACGAGCAGTACTTC.

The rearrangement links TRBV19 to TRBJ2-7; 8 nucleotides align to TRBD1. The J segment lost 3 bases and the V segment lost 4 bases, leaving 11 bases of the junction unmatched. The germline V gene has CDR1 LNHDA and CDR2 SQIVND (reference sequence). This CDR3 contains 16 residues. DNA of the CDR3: TGTGCCAGTAGTAAAACAGGGGGTAAAAGTCACTACGAGCAGTACTTC. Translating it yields CASSKTGGKSHYEQYF. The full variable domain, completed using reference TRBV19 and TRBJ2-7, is DGGITQSPKYLFRKEGQNVTLSCEQNLNHDAMYWYRQDPGQGLRLIYYSQIVNDFQKGDIAEGYSVSREKKESFPLTVTSAQKNPTAFYLCASSKTGGKSHYEQYFGPGTRLTVT.

The CDR3 DNA follows: TGTGCCAGCAGCCGGAGCTCGGAGACCCAGTACTTC. Encoded protein: CASSRSSETQYF. The J gene is TRBJ2-5, the V gene TRBV11-3, with unresolved D. V lost 5 bases and J 5 bases, leaving 9 bases between the germline ends. The CDR3 is made up of 12 amino acids. CDR1 SGHNT and CDR2 YENEEA come from the germline V gene.

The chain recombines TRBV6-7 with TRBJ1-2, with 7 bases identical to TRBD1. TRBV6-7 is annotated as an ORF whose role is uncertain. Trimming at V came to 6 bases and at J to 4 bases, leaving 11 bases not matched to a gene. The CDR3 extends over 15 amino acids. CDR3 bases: TGTGCCAGCAGCAAGGACCGGAAGGGGGCCTATGGCTACACCTTC. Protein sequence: CASSKDRKGAYGYTF.

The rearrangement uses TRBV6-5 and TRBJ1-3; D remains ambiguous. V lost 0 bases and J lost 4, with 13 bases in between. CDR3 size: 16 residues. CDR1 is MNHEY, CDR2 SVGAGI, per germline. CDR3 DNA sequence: TGTGCCAGCAGTTACTCGATATTGGGCCTAGGAAACACCATATATTTT. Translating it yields CASSYSILGLGNTIYF.

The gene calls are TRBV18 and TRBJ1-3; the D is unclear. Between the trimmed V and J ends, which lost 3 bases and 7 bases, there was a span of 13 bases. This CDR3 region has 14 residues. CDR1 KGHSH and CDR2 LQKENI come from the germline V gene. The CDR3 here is CASSPRGGLNTIYF. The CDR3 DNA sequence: TGTGCCAGCTCACCTCGGGGAGGTCTGAACACCATATATTTT.

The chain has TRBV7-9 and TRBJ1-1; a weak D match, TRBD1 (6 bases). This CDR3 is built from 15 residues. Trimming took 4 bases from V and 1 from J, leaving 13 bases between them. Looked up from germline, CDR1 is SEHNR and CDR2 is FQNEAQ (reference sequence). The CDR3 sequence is CASSSQGGGNTEAFF. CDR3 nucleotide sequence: TGTGCCAGCAGCTCCCAGGGAGGGGGGAACACTGAAGCTTTCTTT. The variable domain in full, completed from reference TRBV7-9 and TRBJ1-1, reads DTGVSQNPRHKITKRGQNVTFRCDPISEHNRLYWYRQTLGQGPEFLTYFQNEAQLEKSRLLSDRFSAERPKGSFSTLEIQRTEQGDSAMYLCASSSQGGGNTEAFFGQGTRLTVV.

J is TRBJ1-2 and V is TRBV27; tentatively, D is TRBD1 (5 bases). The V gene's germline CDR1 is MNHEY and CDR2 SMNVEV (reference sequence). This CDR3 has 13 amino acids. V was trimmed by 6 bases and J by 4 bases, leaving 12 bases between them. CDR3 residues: CASRSQGTYGYTF. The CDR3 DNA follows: TGTGCCAGCAGATCTCAGGGTACCTATGGCTACACCTTC.

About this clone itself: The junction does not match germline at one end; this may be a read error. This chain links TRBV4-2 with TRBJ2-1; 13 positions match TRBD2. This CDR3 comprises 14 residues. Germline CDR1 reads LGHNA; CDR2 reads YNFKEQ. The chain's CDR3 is CASSQGLAGGPLIF. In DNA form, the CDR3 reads TGTGCCAGCAGCCAAGGACTAGCGGGGGGCCCTTTGATCTTC.

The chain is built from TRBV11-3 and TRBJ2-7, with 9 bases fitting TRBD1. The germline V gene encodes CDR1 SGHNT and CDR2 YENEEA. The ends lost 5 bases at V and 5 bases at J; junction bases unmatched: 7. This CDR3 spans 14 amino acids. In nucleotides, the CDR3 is TGTGCCAGCAGCCCAAGACAGGGGGGCCACGAGCAGTACTTC. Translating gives CASSPRQGGHEQYF.

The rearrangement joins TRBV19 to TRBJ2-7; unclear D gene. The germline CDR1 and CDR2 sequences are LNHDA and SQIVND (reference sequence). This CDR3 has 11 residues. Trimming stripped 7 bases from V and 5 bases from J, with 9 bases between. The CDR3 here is CASKSGDEQYF. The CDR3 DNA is TGTGCCAGTAAATCAGGCGACGAGCAGTACTTC.

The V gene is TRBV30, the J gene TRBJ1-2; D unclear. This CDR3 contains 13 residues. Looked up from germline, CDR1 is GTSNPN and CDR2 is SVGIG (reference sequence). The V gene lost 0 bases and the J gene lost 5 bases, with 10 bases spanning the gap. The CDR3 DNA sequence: TGTGCCTGGAGTGTATTGCCGGGGTATGGCTACACCTTC. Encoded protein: CAWSVLPGYGYTF.

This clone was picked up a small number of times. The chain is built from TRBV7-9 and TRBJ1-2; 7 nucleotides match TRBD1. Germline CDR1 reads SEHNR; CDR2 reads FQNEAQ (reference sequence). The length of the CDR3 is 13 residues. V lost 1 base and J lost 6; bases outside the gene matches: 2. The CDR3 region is CASSLGTGDGYTF. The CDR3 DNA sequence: TGTGCCAGCAGCTTAGGGACAGGCGATGGCTACACCTTC.

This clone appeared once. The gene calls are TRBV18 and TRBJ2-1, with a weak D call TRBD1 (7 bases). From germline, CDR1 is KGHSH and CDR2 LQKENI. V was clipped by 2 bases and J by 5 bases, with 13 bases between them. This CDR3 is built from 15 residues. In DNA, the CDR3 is TGTGCCAGCTCACCAATCACAGGGGAGGACAATGAGCAGTTCTTC. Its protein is CASSPITGEDNEQFF.